A single sample gave rise to the 15 T cell receptor beta chains below, sequenced in a study of T-cell memory formation after mild COVID-19. TCRdb analysed the 5' RACE reads with MiXCR anew, one entry per CDR3 protein. The data contain roughly 300,000 distinct CDR3 sequences, approximately 8.4% of them singletons. Source material: PBMCs or a T cell subset sorted from them (not recorded which). These receptors came from a man between 18 and 35 years old who had mild COVID-19 (a few samples of this study predate the infection). Cell type and time point are not known.

The chain recombines TRBV20-1 with TRBJ1-2, with D perhaps TRBD1 (5 bases). Germline CDR1 reads DFQATT; CDR2 reads SNEGSKA (reference sequence). The CDR3 consists of 14 residues. V lost 0 bases and J lost 5, with 13 bases in between. The CDR3 DNA reads TGCAGTGCTAGAGATCAAGGGAGACAGTATGGCTACACCTTC. This translates into CSARDQGRQYGYTF.

The genes are TRBV14 and TRBJ2-5; TRBD1 or TRBD2 may be the D gene (5 bases each). V was shortened by 0 bases and J by 11 bases, with 10 bases between the two germline ends. This CDR3 is built from 12 residues. Germline CDR1 reads SGHDN; CDR2 reads FVKESK. For the CDR3, the DNA is TGTGCCAGCAGCCAAGATTTGGGACCGCAGTACTTC. It yields the protein CASSQDLGPQYF.

The rearrangement links TRBV6-5 to TRBJ2-1, with TRBD2 identical over 12 bases. Trimming cost V 4 bases and J 8 bases; bases outside gene matches: 6. This CDR3 contains 15 residues. Germline CDR1 MNHEY, CDR2 SVGAGI. DNA of the CDR3: TGTGCCAGCAGTTCCCGACTAGCGGGGGATGATGAGCAGTTCTTC. Protein sequence: CASSSRLAGDDEQFF.

This clonotype has more than one count but fewer than ten. This rearrangement joins TRBV19 to TRBJ2-6; the match to TRBD1 covers 10 bases. Germline V gene data show CDR1 as LNHDA and CDR2 as SQIVND (reference sequence). The trim removed 7 bases at V and 1 base at J, leaving 10 bases unmatched. The CDR3 covers 18 residues. CDR3 loop: CASNRDRGRSSGANVLTF. Here the CDR3 DNA reads TGTGCCAGTAATCGAGACAGGGGGCGATCGTCTGGGGCCAACGTCCTGACTTTC.

This rearrangement joins TRBV27 to TRBJ2-1; 12 nucleotides align to TRBD2. Germline-derived CDR1 and CDR2 are MNHEY and SMNVEV (reference sequence). This CDR3 is 14 amino acids long. J lost 8 bases, V lost 7 bases, and 6 bases had no gene match. The CDR3 loop reads CASKRLAGGDEQFF. In nucleotides, the CDR3 is TGTGCCAGCAAGAGGCTAGCGGGGGGGGATGAGCAGTTCTTC.

The V gene is TRBV19, the J gene TRBJ1-1; possibly TRBD1 for D (5 bases). V lost 10 bases and J lost 4, with 10 bases in between. Per germline, CDR1 LNHDA and CDR2 SQIVND (reference sequence). The CDR3 covers 11 residues. CDR3: CATGRRTEAFF. CDR3 nucleotides: TGTGCCACGGGGCGGCGCACTGAAGCTTTCTTT.

V and J are TRBV12-3 or TRBV12-4 and TRBJ2-7; D unresolved. CDR3 length equals 12 residues. Trimming shortened V by 2 bases and J by 2 bases, and 4 bases separated the two germline ends. In DNA, the CDR3 is TGTGCCAGCAGTTTACTCACCTACGAGCAGTACTTC. Its translation: CASSLLTYEQYF.

The table lists this clonotype with many counts. The V call is TRBV20-1, the J call TRBJ2-5, with 7 bases that match TRBD1. After removal of 3 bases from V and 2 bases from J, the junction contained 9 bases not matched to a gene. The CDR3 has 15 amino acids. Germline assignment: CDR1 DFQATT and CDR2 SNEGSKA (reference sequence). CDR3 nucleotide sequence: TGCAGTGCTAGTCCTACCACAGGGGTGCAAGAGACCCAGTACTTC. It is translated as CSASPTTGVQETQYF.

This clonotype turned up a few times. The chain is built from TRBV4-1 and TRBJ2-3, with D perhaps matching TRBD1 (6 bases). CDR1 is MGHRA and CDR2 is YSYEKL in the germline V gene. Trimming took 0 bases from V and 4 from J, leaving 11 bases between them. CDR3 length equals 15 residues. This chain's CDR3 is CASSQEVTGPDTQYF. Written as DNA, the CDR3 is TGCGCCAGCAGCCAAGAGGTAACAGGGCCAGATACGCAGTATTTT.

This clonotype showed up many times. J is TRBJ2-7 and V is TRBV7-2, with 7 bases that match TRBD2. This CDR3 spans 14 amino acids. Germline V gene lookup returns CDR1 SGHTA and CDR2 FQGNSA. After removal of 3 bases from V and 2 bases from J, the junction contained 4 bases not matched to a gene. The CDR3 loop is CASSFESGAYEQYF. The DNA of the CDR3 is TGTGCCAGCAGCTTCGAAAGCGGGGCCTACGAGCAGTACTTC.

In its sample, this clonotype was seen many times. The gene calls are TRBV5-1 and TRBJ1-2; 8 bases are shared with TRBD1. CDR1 and CDR2 (germline): SGHRS, YFSETQ. This CDR3 is built from 15 residues. The V gene end was trimmed by 4 bases and the J gene end by 2 bases; junction bases not matched to a gene: 7. Written as DNA, the CDR3 is TGCGCCAGCAGCCCGAACAGGGGGACCAACTATGGCTACACCTTC. Translating gives CASSPNRGTNYGYTF. The entire variable domain, with the rest obtained from reference TRBV5-1 and TRBJ1-2, is as follows: KAGVTQTPRYLIKTRGQQVTLSCSPISGHRSVSWYQQTPGQGLQFLFEYFSETQRNKGNFPGRFSGRQFSNSRSEMNVSTLELGDSALYLCASSPNRGTNYGYTFGSGTRLTVV.

This clonotype was detected a few times. The rearrangement uses TRBV5-5 and TRBJ2-6; no definite D call. The germline V and J ends were trimmed by 2 bases and 3 bases, with 3 bases remaining between them. Germline CDR1 is SGHKS and CDR2 is YYEKEE (reference sequence). The length of the CDR3 is 13 residues. CDR3 in DNA: TGTGCCAGCAGCTTTCATGGGGCCAACGTCCTGACTTTC. Its protein product is CASSFHGANVLTF.

The genes are TRBV7-2 and TRBJ2-2; the D gene is possibly TRBD2 (5 bases). The CDR3 has 15 amino acids. With 5 bases removed from V and 0 bases from J, the gap between germline ends came to 10 bases. CDR1 is SGHTA and CDR2 is FQGNSA in the germline V gene. The CDR3 nucleotides are TGTGCCAGCAGCACGCGGAGGTCGAACACCGGGGAGCTGTTTTTT. Translated, it gives CASSTRRSNTGELFF.

This clonotype was counted only a few times. CDR3 bases: TGTGCCACCAGTGATCAGAGGGAGACCCAGTACTTC. This encodes CATSDQRETQYF. The chain combines TRBV24-1 with TRBJ2-5; no clear D. Trimming took off 3 bases at V and 5 bases at J, with 6 bases between the two ends. The CDR3 has 12 amino acids. Germline CDR1 and CDR2: KGHDR and SFDVKD.

This chain joins TRBV7-9 and TRBJ2-2; 7 nucleotides align to TRBD1. J gave up 6 bases and V 5 bases, and 3 bases lay outside the gene matches. Germline V gene sequence: CDR1 SEHNR, CDR2 FQNEAQ (reference sequence). The CDR3 has 13 amino acids. CDR3 nucleotides: TGTGCCAGCAGCGAAACAGGGGCCGGGGAGCTGTTTTTT. Amino acid sequence: CASSETGAGELFF.